One sample yielded the 14 T cell receptor beta chains listed below, sequenced in a study of shared clonotypes between healthy human individuals. TCRdb keeps only in-frame clones here, not all; method: immunoSEQ multiplex PCR. In the table there are about 2.3 million clones, 85% to 95% of which are singletons. The sequenced sample consisted of naive CD4+ T cells from PBMCs. Documented subset: CD45RA+ positively selected. All receptors derive from a man aged 18 to 29 in good health. Some clones in this sample may be carry-over from other donors' samples.

The V gene is TRBV7-9, the J gene TRBJ2-7, with D possibly matching TRBD1 (6 bases). Germline values: CDR1 SEHNR, CDR2 FQNEAQ (reference sequence). This CDR3 is built from 13 residues. Trimming removed 0 bases at V and 10 bases at J, with 13 bases between. This chain's CDR3 is CASSLAGDTPQYF. Written as DNA, the CDR3 is TGTGCCAGCAGCTTAGCTGGGGACACCCCCCAGTACTTC.

The J gene is TRBJ1-4, the V gene TRBV6-4; 10 bases agree with TRBD1. V gave up 5 bases and J gave up 6 bases; unmatched junction bases: 9. CDR1 is MRHNA and CDR2 is SNTAGT in the germline V gene. The CDR3 has 16 amino acids. CDR3 nucleotides: TGTGCCAGCAGTAAAACTTCGGGACAGGGGTATGAAAAACTGTTTTTT. Translating gives CASSKTSGQGYEKLFF.

V usage is TRBV7-8 and J usage is TRBJ1-5; D unresolved. Germline loops: CDR1 SGHVS, CDR2 FQNEAQ. The V gene lost 3 bases and the J gene lost 5 bases, with 11 bases spanning the gap. This CDR3 spans 14 amino acids. CDR3 DNA: TGTGCCAGCAGCTTCATTTTTGGAGATCAGCCCCAGCATTTT. Translating it yields CASSFIFGDQPQHF.

The chain is built from TRBV7-2 and TRBJ2-5; TRBD2 matches 11 bases. The germline gives CDR1 SGHTA, CDR2 FQGNSA. The V and J ends lost 3 bases and 1 base, in that order; junction bases with no gene match: 4. The CDR3 totals 16 residues. The CDR3: CASSFGLAGTQETQYF. Written as DNA, the CDR3 is TGTGCCAGCAGCTTCGGACTAGCGGGCACCCAAGAGACCCAGTACTTC. The full variable domain, with the rest looked up from reference TRBV7-2 and TRBJ2-5, is GAGVSQSPSNKVTEKGKDVELRCDPISGHTALYWYRQSLGQGLEFLIYFQGNSAPDKSGLPSDRFSAERTGGSVSTLTIQRTQQEDSAVYLCASSFGLAGTQETQYFGPGTRLLVL.

The chain employs TRBV4-1 and TRBJ1-4; D call uncertain. CDR1 is MGHRA and CDR2 is YSYEKL in the germline V gene. The CDR3 is 16 residues long. Trimming left V 0 bases short and J 4 bases short, with 12 bases between. The CDR3 nucleotides read TGCGCCAGCAGCCAAGAAGGGATATTCGGTAATGAAAAACTGTTTTTT. Its translation is CASSQEGIFGNEKLFF.

The CDR3 protein is CASSVLRRGRTNEQFF. The DNA for the CDR3 is TGTGCCAGCAGTGTCCTTCGGCGTGGCAGAACCAATGAGCAGTTCTTC. The chain links TRBV2 to TRBJ2-1, with D uncertain. CDR3 length: 16 amino acids. The V gene lost 4 bases and the J gene lost 6 bases, with 19 bases spanning the gap. CDR1 is SNHLY and CDR2 is FYNNEI in the germline V gene.

This sequence joins TRBV6-4 and TRBJ1-6; D unclear. Deletions cut 6 bases from V and 9 bases from J, with 12 bases between. Germline lookup yields CDR1 MRHNA and CDR2 SNTAGT. CDR3 length: 13 amino acids. CDR3 region: CASRLSVASPLHF. CDR3 nucleotide sequence: TGTGCCAGCAGATTGAGTGTAGCTTCACCCCTCCACTTT.

This chain connects TRBV7-9 to TRBJ2-7, with TRBD2 matching 15 bases. Germline V CDR1 and CDR2: SEHNR, FQNEAQ (reference sequence). Losses at the gene ends were 4 bases for V and 0 bases for J; bases not matched to a gene: 4. The CDR3 runs 17 residues. The CDR3 bases are TGTGCCAGCAGCTCCGGGACTAGCGGGAGGTCCTCCTACGAGCAGTACTTC. It is translated as CASSSGTSGRSSYEQYF. Supplemented by reference TRBV7-9 and TRBJ2-7, the full variable domain reads DTGVSQNPRHKITKRGQNVTFRCDPISEHNRLYWYRQTLGQGPEFLTYFQNEAQLEKSRLLSDRFSAERPKGSFSTLEIQRTEQGDSAMYLCASSSGTSGRSSYEQYFGPGTRLTVT.

As DNA, the CDR3 is TGTGCCAGCAGCGTAGATGTGGGACAGGGGGCTGAAACTGAAGCTTTCTTT. It is translated as CASSVDVGQGAETEAFF. J is TRBJ1-1 and V is TRBV9; 12 nucleotides line up with TRBD1. Trimming cost V 0 bases and J 5 bases; bases outside gene matches: 8. Germline values: CDR1 SGDLS, CDR2 YYNGEE. CDR3 size: 17 residues.

The genes are TRBV4-2 and TRBJ2-3; 11 bases agree with TRBD2. CDR3 size: 22 residues. V shed 0 bases, J shed 0 bases, and the junction held 17 bases outside the gene matches. Germline V gene data show CDR1 as LGHNA and CDR2 as YNFKEQ. The CDR3 loop reads CASSQDLRASGRLRGSTDTQYF. The DNA of the CDR3 is TGTGCCAGCAGCCAAGATTTGCGGGCTAGCGGGAGGTTGCGGGGCAGCACAGATACGCAGTATTTT.

This clone was seen once. This chain links TRBV9 with TRBJ2-1; 9 nucleotides agree with TRBD2. The length of the CDR3 is 16 residues. After removal of 0 bases from V and 7 bases from J, the junction contained 8 bases not matched to a gene. Per the germline V gene, CDR1 is SGDLS and CDR2 is YYNGEE. CDR3 in amino acids: CASSVGSGSTWNEQFF. Written as DNA, the CDR3 is TGTGCCAGCAGCGTAGGTAGCGGGAGTACGTGGAATGAGCAGTTCTTC. Based on the CDR3 plus reference TRBV9 and TRBJ2-1, the full variable domain is DSGVTQTPKHLITATGQRVTLRCSPRSGDLSVYWYQQSLDQGLQFLIQYYNGEERAKGNILERFSAQQFPDLHSELNLSSLELGDSALYFCASSVGSGSTWNEQFFGPGTRLTVL.

The chain is built from TRBV6-4 and TRBJ2-1, with TRBD2 identical over 12 bases. Looked up from germline, CDR1 is MRHNA and CDR2 is SNTAGT. The CDR3 runs to 15 residues. The V segment lost 0 bases and the J segment 6 bases; nucleotides outside the gene matches: 0. The CDR3 nucleotides read TGTGCCAGCAGTGACTCGACTAGCGGGAGCAATGAGCAGTTCTTC. Protein: CASSDSTSGSNEQFF.

The chain carries TRBV12-5 and TRBJ1-1; 7 bases match TRBD1. The J segment lost 11 bases and the V segment lost 3 bases, leaving 15 bases of the junction unmatched. This CDR3 has 15 residues. The germline V gene has CDR1 LGHNT and CDR2 FRNRAP. CDR3 in amino acids: CASGLVRGREGKAFF. In nucleotides, the CDR3 is TGTGCTAGTGGTTTAGTAAGGGGGCGCGAAGGAAAGGCTTTCTTT. Filled out from reference TRBV12-5 and TRBJ1-1, the complete variable domain reads DARVTQTPRHKVTEMGQEVTMRCQPILGHNTVFWYRQTMMQGLELLAYFRNRAPLDDSGMPKDRFSAEMPDATLATLKIQPSEPRDSAVYFCASGLVRGREGKAFFGQGTRLTVV.

This clone is a singleton in its sample. The chain links TRBV30 to TRBJ1-2; D might be TRBD1 (6 bases). V lost 0 bases and J 3 bases, leaving 11 bases between the germline ends. The CDR3 extends over 14 amino acids. Germline lookup yields CDR1 GTSNPN and CDR2 SVGIG (reference sequence). CDR3 amino acids: CAWSVQGGYYGYTF. CDR3 sequence (DNA): TGTGCCTGGAGTGTACAGGGAGGGTACTATGGCTACACCTTC.